This T cell receptor beta chain was obtained from a study of T cell repertoires in cytomegalovirus infection. The overall study: Shared public TCR beta signatures pointed to both CMV infection and a matching HLA type.

This clonotype showed up just a few times. CDR3 size: 14 residues. V was pared by 4 bases and J by 4 bases, with 15 bases between. The germline gives CDR1 SGHRS, CDR2 YFSETQ. TCRdb processed the reads anew with MiXCR; each CDR3 protein has one entry. The sample consists of more than 650,000 distinct CDR3 sequences, roughly 35% of them appearing once. The TCR was taken from a human donor in good health (CMV status not recorded). Some clones in this sample may be carry-over from other donors' samples. The V and J genes are TRBV5-1 and TRBJ2-7; the D gene is possibly TRBD2 (5 bases). Sequencing was carried out using PBMCs. Here the CDR3 reads CASSPVEGRYEQYF. Here the CDR3 DNA reads TGCGCCAGCAGCCCCGTTGAGGGCCGATACGAGCAGTACTTC.